This T cell receptor (beta chain) was sequenced during a study of glioma-infiltrating T cells. Note on this clonotype: Its target is unknown.

Study findings and constraints: Tissue-blood divergence was below expectation in non-neoplastic patients, above in gliomas.

Amplification of TCR alpha and beta CDR3 regions from RNA used iRepertoire nested multiplex PCR. Input was 100-400 ng of tissue mRNA or PBMC total RNA. TCRdb recomputed calls from the multiplex PCR reads with MiXCR, one row per CDR3 protein. The sample has around 130,000 distinct CDR3 sequences; 24% are singletons. This TCR derives from a human donor with low-grade glioma or glioblastoma, undergoing nonglioma brain surgery, or in good health (not recorded which). The sequenced sample consisted of glioma tissue, nonneoplastic brain tissue, or PBMCs (not recorded which).

The CDR3 region has the DNA TGTGCCAGCAGCTTAGATCGGGCTAGCGGGGGAGCGTATACGCAGTATTTT. Encoded protein: CASSLDRASGGAYTQYF. The chain combines TRBV11-2 with TRBJ2-3; 10 bases align to TRBD2. CDR1 is SGHAT and CDR2 is FQNNGV in the germline V gene. V lost 0 bases, J lost 7 bases, and 10 bases stayed unmatched. The CDR3 is 17 amino acids.